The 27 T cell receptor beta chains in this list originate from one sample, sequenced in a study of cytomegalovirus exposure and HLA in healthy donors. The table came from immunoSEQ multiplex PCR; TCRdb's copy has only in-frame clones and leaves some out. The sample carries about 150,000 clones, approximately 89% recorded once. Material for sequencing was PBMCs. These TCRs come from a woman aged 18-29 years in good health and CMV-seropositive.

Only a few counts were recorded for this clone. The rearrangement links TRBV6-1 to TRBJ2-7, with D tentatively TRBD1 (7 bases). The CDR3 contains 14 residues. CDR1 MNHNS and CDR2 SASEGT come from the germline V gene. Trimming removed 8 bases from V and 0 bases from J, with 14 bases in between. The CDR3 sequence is CASGRTGRSYEQYF. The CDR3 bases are TGTGCCAGCGGGAGGACAGGACGCTCCTACGAGCAGTACTTC.

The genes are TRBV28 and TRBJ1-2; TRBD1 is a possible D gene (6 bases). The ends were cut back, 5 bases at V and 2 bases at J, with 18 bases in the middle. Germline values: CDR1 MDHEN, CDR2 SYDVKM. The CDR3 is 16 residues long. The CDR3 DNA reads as TGTGCCAGCAGTCAAAAAGCAGGGGTGGCAAACTATGGCTACACCTTC. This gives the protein CASSQKAGVANYGYTF.

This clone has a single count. The CDR3 loop reads CATSRDRRTGEYNYGYTF. CDR3 bases: TGTGCCACCAGCAGAGATCGGCGGACAGGGGAATATAACTATGGCTACACCTTC. The genes are TRBV15 and TRBJ1-2; 9 bases line up with TRBD1. Germline CDR1 is LNHNV and CDR2 is YYDKDF (reference sequence). The CDR3 runs 18 residues. V gave up 0 bases and J gave up 1 base; unmatched junction bases: 9.

The CDR3 bases are TGTGCCAGCAGTCTCAACAGGGGACAGAGCAATCAGCCCCAGCATTTT. Its translation: CASSLNRGQSNQPQHF. The rearrangement joins TRBV2 to TRBJ1-5; 7 bases fit TRBD1. Trimming took 5 bases from V and 1 from J; bases not matched to a gene: 8. CDR3 length equals 16 residues. Germline-derived CDR1 and CDR2 are SNHLY and FYNNEI. Together with reference TRBV2 and TRBJ1-5, the CDR3 gives the full variable domain: EPEVTQTPSHQVTQMGQEVILRCVPISNHLYFYWYRQILGQKVEFLVSFYNNEISEKSEIFDDQFSVERPDGSNFTLKIRSTKLEDSAMYFCASSLNRGQSNQPQHFGDGTRLSIL.

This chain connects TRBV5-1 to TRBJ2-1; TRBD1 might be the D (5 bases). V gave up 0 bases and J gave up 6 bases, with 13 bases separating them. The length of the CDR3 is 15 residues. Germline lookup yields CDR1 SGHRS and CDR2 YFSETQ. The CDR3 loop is CASSLVTGYLNEQFF. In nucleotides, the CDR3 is TGCGCCAGCAGCTTGGTAACAGGATACCTCAATGAGCAGTTCTTC.

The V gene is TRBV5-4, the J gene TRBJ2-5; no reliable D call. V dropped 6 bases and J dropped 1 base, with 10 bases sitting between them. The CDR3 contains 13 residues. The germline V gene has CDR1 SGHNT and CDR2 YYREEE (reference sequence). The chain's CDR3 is CASTLPPQETQYF. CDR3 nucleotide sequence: TGTGCCAGCACCCTCCCCCCCCAAGAGACCCAGTACTTC.

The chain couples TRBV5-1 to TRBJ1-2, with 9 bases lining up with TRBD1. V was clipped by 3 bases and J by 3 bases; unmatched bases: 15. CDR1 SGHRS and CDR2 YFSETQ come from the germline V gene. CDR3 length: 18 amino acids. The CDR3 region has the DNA TGCGCCAGCAGCTCTACCGGGACAGGGCTAGAGTTGGACTATGGCTACACCTTC. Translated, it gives CASSSTGTGLELDYGYTF.

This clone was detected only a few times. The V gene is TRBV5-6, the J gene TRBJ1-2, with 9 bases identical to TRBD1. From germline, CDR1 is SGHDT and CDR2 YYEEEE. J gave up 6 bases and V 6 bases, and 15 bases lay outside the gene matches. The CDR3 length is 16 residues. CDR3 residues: CASTPTAGTGRNGYTF. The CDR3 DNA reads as TGTGCCAGCACCCCAACCGCCGGGACAGGGAGAAATGGCTACACCTTC.

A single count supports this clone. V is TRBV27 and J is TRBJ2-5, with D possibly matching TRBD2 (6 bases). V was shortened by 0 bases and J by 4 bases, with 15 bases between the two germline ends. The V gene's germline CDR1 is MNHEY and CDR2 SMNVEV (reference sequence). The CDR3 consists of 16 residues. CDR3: CASSLSIGLARETQYF. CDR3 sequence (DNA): TGTGCCAGCAGTTTATCGATTGGGCTAGCGAGAGAGACCCAGTACTTC.

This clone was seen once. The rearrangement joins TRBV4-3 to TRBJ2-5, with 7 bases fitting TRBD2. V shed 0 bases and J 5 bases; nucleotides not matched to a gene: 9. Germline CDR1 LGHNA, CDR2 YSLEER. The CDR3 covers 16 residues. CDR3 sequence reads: CASSQDNRLALETQYF. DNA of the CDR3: TGCGCCAGCAGCCAAGATAACCGACTAGCTCTGGAGACCCAGTACTTC.

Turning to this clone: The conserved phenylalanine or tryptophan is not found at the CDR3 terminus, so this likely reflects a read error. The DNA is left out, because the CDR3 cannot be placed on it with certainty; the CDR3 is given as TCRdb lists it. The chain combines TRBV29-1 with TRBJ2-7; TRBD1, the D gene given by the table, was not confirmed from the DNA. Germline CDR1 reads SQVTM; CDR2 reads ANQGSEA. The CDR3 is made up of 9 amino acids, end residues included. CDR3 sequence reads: CSVEPGQGP.

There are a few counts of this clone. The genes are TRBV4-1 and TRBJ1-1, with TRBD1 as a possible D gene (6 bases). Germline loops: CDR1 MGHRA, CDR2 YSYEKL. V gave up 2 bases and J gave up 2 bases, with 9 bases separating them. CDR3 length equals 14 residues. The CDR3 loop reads CASSQRDTNTEAFF. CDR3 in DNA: TGCGCCAGCAGCCAACGGGACACCAACACTGAAGCTTTCTTT.

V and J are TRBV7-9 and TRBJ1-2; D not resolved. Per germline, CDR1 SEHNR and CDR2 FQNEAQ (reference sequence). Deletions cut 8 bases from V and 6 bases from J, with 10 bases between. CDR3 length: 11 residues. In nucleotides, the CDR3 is TGTGCCAGCCATGGAGGAGATGGCTACACCTTC. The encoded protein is CASHGGDGYTF.

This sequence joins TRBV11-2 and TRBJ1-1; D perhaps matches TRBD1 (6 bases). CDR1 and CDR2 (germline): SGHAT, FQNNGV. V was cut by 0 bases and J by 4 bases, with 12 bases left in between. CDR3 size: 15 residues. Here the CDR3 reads CASSLDPGGGTEAFF. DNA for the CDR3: TGTGCCAGCAGCTTAGATCCGGGGGGCGGCACTGAAGCTTTCTTT. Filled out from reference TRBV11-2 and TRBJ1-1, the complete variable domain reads EAGVAQSPRYKIIEKRQSVAFWCNPISGHATLYWYQQILGQGPKLLIQFQNNGVVDDSQLPKDRFSAERLKGVDSTLKIQPAKLEDSAVYLCASSLDPGGGTEAFFGQGTRLTVV.

DNA for the CDR3: TGTGCCAGCTCACCACCCGACTCTATTAACTATGGCTACACCTTC. Amino acids: CASSPPDSINYGYTF. The chain joins TRBV18 to TRBJ1-2; D gene uncertain. The length of the CDR3 is 15 residues. Germline-derived CDR1 and CDR2 are KGHSH and LQKENI. Between the trimmed V and J ends, which lost 0 bases and 1 base, there was a span of 9 bases.

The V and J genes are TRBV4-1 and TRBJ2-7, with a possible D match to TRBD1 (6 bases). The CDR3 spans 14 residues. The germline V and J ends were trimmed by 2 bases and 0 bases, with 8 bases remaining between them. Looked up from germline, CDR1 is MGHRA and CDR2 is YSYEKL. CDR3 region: CASSQPDSSYEQYF. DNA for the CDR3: TGCGCCAGCAGCCAACCGGACAGCTCCTACGAGCAGTACTTC.

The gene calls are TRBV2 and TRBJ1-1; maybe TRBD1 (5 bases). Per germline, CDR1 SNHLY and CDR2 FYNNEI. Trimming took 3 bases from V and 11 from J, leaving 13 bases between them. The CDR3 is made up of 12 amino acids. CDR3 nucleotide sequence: TGTGCCAGCAGTGATGACGGACATCTGGCTTTCTTT. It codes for CASSDDGHLAFF.

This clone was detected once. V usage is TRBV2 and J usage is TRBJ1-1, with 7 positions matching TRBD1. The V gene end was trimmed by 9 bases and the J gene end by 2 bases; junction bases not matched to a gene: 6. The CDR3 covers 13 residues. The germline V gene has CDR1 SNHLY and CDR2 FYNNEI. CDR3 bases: TGTGCCAGTTCCGGGACAGCAAACACTGAAGCTTTCTTT. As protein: CASSGTANTEAFF. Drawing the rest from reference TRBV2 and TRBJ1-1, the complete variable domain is EPEVTQTPSHQVTQMGQEVILRCVPISNHLYFYWYRQILGQKVEFLVSFYNNEISEKSEIFDDQFSVERPDGSNFTLKIRSTKLEDSAMYFCASSGTANTEAFFGQGTRLTVV.

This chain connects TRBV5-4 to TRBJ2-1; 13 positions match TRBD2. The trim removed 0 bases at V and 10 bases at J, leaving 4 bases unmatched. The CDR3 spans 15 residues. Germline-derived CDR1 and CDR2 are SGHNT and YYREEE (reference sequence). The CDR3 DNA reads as TGTGCCAGCAGCTTGGGCGGACTAGCGGGGGTGGAGCAGTTCTTC. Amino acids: CASSLGGLAGVEQFF.

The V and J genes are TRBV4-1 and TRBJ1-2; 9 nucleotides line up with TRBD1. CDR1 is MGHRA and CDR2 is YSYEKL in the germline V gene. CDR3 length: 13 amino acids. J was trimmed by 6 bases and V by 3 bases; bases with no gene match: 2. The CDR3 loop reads CASSQTGGNGYTF. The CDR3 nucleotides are TGCGCCAGCAGCCAGACAGGGGGGAATGGCTACACCTTC.

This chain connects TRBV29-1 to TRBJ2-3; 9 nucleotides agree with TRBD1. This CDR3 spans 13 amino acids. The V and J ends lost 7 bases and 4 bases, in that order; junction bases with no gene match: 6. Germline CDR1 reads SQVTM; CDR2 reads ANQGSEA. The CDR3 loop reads CSGRQGGSDTQYF. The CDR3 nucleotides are TGCAGCGGACGACAGGGGGGCTCAGATACGCAGTATTTT.

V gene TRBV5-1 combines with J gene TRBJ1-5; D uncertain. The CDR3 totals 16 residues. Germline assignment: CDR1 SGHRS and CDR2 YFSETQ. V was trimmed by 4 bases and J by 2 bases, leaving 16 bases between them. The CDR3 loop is CASSIEPGAGNQPQHF. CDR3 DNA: TGCGCCAGCAGCATAGAACCGGGAGCGGGCAATCAGCCCCAGCATTTT. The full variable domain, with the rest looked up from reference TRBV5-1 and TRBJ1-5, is KAGVTQTPRYLIKTRGQQVTLSCSPISGHRSVSWYQQTPGQGLQFLFEYFSETQRNKGNFPGRFSGRQFSNSRSEMNVSTLELGDSALYLCASSIEPGAGNQPQHFGDGTRLSIL.

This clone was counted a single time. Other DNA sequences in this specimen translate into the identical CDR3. The CDR3: CASSPGGSNQPQHF. The CDR3 DNA sequence: TGTGCCAGCAGTCCCGGGGGTAGCAATCAGCCCCAGCATTTT. The V call is TRBV28, the J call TRBJ1-5; the D gene is possibly TRBD1 (5 bases). Trimming removed 5 bases from V and 0 bases from J, with 8 bases in between. The CDR3 totals 14 residues. Germline V gene sequence: CDR1 MDHEN, CDR2 SYDVKM.

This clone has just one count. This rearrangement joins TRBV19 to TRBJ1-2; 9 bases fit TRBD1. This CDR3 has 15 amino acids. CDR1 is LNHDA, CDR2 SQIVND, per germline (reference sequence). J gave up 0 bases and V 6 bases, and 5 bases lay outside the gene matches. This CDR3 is CASRGTGPANYGYTF. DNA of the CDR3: TGTGCCAGTAGGGGGACAGGGCCCGCTAACTATGGCTACACCTTC. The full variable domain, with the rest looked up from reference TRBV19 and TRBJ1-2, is DGGITQSPKYLFRKEGQNVTLSCEQNLNHDAMYWYRQDPGQGLRLIYYSQIVNDFQKGDIAEGYSVSREKKESFPLTVTSAQKNPTAFYLCASRGTGPANYGYTFGSGTRLTVV.

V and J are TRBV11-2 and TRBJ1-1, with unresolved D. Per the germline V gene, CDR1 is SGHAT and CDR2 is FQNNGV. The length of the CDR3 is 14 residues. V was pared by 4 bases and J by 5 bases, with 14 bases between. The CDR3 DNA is TGTGCCAGCAGCTCGACATTAGATATTACTGAAGCTTTCTTT. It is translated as CASSSTLDITEAFF.

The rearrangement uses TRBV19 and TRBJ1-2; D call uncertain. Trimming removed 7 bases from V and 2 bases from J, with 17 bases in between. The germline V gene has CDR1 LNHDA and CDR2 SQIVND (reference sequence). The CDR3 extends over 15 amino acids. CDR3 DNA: TGTGCCAGTACCCCAACAGATACGAAGAACTATGGCTACACCTTC. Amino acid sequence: CASTPTDTKNYGYTF.

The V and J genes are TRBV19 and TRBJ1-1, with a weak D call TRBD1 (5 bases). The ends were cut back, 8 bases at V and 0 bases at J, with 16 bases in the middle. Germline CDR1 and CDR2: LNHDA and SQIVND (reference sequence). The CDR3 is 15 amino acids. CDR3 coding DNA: TGTGCCAGTGCAGTAACAGGAGTACTGAACACTGAAGCTTTCTTT. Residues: CASAVTGVLNTEAFF.